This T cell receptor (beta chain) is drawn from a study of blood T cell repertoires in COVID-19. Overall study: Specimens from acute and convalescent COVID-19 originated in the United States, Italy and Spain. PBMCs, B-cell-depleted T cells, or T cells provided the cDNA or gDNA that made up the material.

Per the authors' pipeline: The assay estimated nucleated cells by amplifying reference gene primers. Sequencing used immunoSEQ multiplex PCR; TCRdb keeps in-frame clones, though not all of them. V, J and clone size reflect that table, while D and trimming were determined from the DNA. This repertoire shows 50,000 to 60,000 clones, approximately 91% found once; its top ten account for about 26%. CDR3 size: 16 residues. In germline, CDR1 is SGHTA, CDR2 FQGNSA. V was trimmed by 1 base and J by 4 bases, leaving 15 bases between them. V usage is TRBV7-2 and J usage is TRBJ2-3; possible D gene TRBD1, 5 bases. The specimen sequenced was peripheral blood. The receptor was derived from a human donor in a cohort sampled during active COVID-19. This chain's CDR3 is CASSLEARVVADTQYF. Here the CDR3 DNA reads TGTGCCAGCAGCTTAGAGGCCAGGGTAGTGGCAGATACGCAGTATTTT.